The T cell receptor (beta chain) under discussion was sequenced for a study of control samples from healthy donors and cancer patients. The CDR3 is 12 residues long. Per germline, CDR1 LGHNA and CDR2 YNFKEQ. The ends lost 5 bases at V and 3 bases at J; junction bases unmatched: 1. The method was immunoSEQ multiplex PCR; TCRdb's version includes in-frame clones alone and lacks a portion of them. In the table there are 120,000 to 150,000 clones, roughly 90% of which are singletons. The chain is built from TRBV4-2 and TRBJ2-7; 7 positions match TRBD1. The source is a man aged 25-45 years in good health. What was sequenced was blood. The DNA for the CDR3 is TGTGCCAGCAGCGACAGGGACTACGAGCAGTACTTC. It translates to CASSDRDYEQYF.